Each of the 8 T cell receptor beta chains below was sequenced from the same sample in a study of T cell responses to AZD1222 COVID-19 vaccine. Some clones are missing from TCRdb's copy, which holds only in-frame ones; the method was immunoSEQ multiplex PCR. There are roughly 140,000 clones in the sample; roughly 88% occur only once, and 3% to 4% lies in the top ten. Here the sequenced sample was peripheral blood, taken on day 0 of MenACWY control vaccination. The receptor set was obtained from an adult in good health.

The chain combines TRBV4-2 with TRBJ1-2, with 7 bases matching TRBD1. With 1 base clipped from V and 5 bases from J, the junction kept 7 bases outside the gene matches. Germline V gene data show CDR1 as LGHNA and CDR2 as YNFKEQ. This CDR3 comprises 15 residues. The CDR3 DNA is TGTGCCAGCAGCCAAGGGGGGACAGCGCTTTATGGCTACACCTTC. Amino acid sequence: CASSQGGTALYGYTF.

The rearrangement joins TRBV2 to TRBJ2-7, with a possible D match to TRBD1 (5 bases). The CDR3 totals 11 residues. Trimming removed 10 bases from V and 2 bases from J, with 9 bases in between. CDR1 SNHLY and CDR2 FYNNEI come from the germline V gene. CDR3 bases: TGTGCCATCGAACAGGCCTACGAGCAGTACTTC. Its protein product is CAIEQAYEQYF.

The chain links TRBV5-4 to TRBJ2-2; possibly TRBD1 or TRBD2 for D (6 bases each). Trimming took 4 bases from V and 6 from J, leaving 16 bases between them. This CDR3 region has 15 residues. CDR1 SGHNT and CDR2 YYREEE come from the germline V gene (reference sequence). The CDR3 DNA is TGTGCCAGCAGCCATGGGGCCGGGGGCGCCGGGGAGCTGTTTTTT. Translating gives CASSHGAGGAGELFF.

V usage is TRBV14 and J usage is TRBJ2-7; 11 positions agree with TRBD2. CDR3 size: 17 residues. Trimming removed 6 bases from V and 2 bases from J; junction bases left unmatched: 12. Germline-derived CDR1 and CDR2 are SGHDN and FVKESK. The CDR3 region has the DNA TGTGCCAGCAGTCACCGAGGAGCTAGCGGGAGGCCCTACGAGCAGTACTTC. Its translation: CASSHRGASGRPYEQYF.

The chain combines TRBV18 with TRBJ2-1; 7 bases agree with TRBD2. CDR3 length: 14 residues. V shed 11 bases and J 2 bases; nucleotides not matched to a gene: 9. Looked up from germline, CDR1 is KGHSH and CDR2 is LQKENI. The CDR3 here is CAGRGGGTYNEQFF. The CDR3, as DNA: TGTGCCGGCCGTGGGGGAGGGACCTACAATGAGCAGTTCTTC.

J is TRBJ1-1 and V is TRBV24-1; D possibly corresponds to TRBD1 (6 bases). CDR1 and CDR2 (germline): KGHDR, SFDVKD. V was cut by 2 bases and J by 3 bases, with 12 bases left in between. The CDR3 runs 15 residues. The CDR3 region is CATSDSQGFDTEAFF. CDR3 DNA: TGTGCCACCAGTGATTCGCAGGGGTTTGACACTGAAGCTTTCTTT.

The rearrangement links TRBV21-1 to TRBJ2-1; the D call TRBD2 from the table was never checked on the DNA. TRBV21-1 is annotated as a pseudogene. The CDR3 runs 17 residues. The CDR3: CASRIGLAGLAYNEQFF. In nucleotides, the CDR3 is TGTGCCAGCAGGATCGGACTAGCGGGTCTAGCGTACAATGAGCAGTTCTTC.

This clone has a handful of counts. CDR3 residues: CAWSTGALHPSPLHF. As DNA, the CDR3 is TGTGCCTGGAGTACAGGGGCCCTACACCCCTCACCCCTCCACTTT. The chain recombines TRBV30 with TRBJ1-6; 7 bases are a match to TRBD1. Germline loops: CDR1 GTSNPN, CDR2 SVGIG (reference sequence). Trimming at V came to 2 bases and at J to 10 bases, leaving 11 bases not matched to a gene. This CDR3 has 15 amino acids.